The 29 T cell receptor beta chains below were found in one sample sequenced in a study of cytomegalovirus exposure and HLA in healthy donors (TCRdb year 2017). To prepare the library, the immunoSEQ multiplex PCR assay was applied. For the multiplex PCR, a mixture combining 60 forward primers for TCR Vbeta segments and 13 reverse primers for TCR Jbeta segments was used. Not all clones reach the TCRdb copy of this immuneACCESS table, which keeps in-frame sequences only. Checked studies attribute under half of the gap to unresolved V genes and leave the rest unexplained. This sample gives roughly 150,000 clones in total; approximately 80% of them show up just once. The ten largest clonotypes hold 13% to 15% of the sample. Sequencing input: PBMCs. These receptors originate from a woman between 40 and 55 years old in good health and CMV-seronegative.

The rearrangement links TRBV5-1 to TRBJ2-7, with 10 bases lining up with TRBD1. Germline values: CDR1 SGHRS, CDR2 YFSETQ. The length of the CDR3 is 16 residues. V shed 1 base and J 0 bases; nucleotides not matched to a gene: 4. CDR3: CASSLQGQGVSYEQYF. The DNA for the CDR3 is TGCGCCAGCAGCTTGCAAGGACAGGGGGTCTCCTACGAGCAGTACTTC.

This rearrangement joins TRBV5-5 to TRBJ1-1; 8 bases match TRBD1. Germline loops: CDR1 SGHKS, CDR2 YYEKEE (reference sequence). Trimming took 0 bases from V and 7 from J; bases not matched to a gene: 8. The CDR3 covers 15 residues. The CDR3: CASSLVGRGQDEAFF. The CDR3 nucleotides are TGTGCCAGCAGCTTGGTGGGCAGGGGGCAGGATGAAGCTTTCTTT.

This CDR3 is CASRNGGSYEQYF. The CDR3 DNA reads as TGTGCCAGCAGGAACGGGGGAAGCTACGAGCAGTACTTC. The chain links TRBV28 to TRBJ2-7; possible D gene TRBD2, 6 bases. Trimming left V 6 bases short and J 3 bases short, with 12 bases between. This CDR3 is built from 13 residues. Germline CDR1 and CDR2: MDHEN and SYDVKM.

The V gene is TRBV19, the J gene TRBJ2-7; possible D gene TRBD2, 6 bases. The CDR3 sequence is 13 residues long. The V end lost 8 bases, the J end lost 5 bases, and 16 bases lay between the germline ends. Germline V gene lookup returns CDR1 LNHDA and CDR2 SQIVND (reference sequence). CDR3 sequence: CASFAPGTDEQYF. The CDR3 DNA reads TGTGCCAGTTTCGCTCCGGGGACTGACGAGCAGTACTTC.

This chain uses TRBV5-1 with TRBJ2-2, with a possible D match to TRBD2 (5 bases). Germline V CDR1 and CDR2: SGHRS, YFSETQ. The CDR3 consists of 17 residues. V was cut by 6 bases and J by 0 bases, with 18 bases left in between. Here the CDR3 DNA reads TGCGCCAGCACCCGTCGGGAAACAGTCGCGAACACCGGGGAGCTGTTTTTT. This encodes CASTRRETVANTGELFF.

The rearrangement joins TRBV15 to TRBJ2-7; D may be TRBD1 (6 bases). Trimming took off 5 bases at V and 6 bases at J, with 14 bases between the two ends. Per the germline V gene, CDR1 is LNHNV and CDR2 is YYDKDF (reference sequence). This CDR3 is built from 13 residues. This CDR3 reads CATSGGGPREQYF. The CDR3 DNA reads TGTGCCACCAGCGGGGGCGGGCCTCGCGAGCAGTACTTC.

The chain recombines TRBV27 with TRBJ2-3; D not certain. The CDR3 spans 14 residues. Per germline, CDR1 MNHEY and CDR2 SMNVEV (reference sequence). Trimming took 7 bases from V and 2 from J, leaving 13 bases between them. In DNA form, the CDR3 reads TGTGCCAGCACTCCCGGGTGGGTCACAGATACGCAGTATTTT. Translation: CASTPGWVTDTQYF.

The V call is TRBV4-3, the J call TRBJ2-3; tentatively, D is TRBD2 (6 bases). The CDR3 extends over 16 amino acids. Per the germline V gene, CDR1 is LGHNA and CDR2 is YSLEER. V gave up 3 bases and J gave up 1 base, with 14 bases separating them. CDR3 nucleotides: TGCGCCAGCAGCCACTCCTCGGGCGGGGGCACAGATACGCAGTATTTT. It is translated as CASSHSSGGGTDTQYF.

The CDR3 here is CASTGGSTGELFF. The CDR3 coding sequence is TGTGCCAGCACAGGGGGTAGCACCGGGGAGCTGTTTTTT. The chain is built from TRBV7-9 and TRBJ2-2, with 7 bases fitting TRBD1. Germline V gives CDR1 SEHNR, CDR2 FQNEAQ (reference sequence). The CDR3 runs 13 residues. V was clipped by 7 bases and J by 4 bases; unmatched bases: 3.

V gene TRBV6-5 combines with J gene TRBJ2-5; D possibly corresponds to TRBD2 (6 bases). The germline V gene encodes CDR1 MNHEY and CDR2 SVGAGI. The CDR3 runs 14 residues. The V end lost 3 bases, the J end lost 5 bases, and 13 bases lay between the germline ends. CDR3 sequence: CASSYWRGQETQYF. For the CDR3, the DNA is TGTGCCAGCAGTTATTGGCGGGGTCAGGAGACCCAGTACTTC.

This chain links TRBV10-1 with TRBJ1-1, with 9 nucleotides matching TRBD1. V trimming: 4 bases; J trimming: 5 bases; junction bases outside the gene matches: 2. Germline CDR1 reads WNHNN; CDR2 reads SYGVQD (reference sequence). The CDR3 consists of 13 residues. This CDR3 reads CASSGTGETEAFF. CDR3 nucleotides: TGCGCCAGCAGTGGGACAGGGGAGACTGAAGCTTTCTTT.

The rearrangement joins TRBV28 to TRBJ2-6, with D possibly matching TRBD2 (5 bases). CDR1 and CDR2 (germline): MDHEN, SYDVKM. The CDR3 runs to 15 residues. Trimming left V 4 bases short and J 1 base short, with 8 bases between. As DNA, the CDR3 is TGTGCCAGCAGTTCTGCGGGTTCTGGGGCCAACGTCCTGACTTTC. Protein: CASSSAGSGANVLTF.

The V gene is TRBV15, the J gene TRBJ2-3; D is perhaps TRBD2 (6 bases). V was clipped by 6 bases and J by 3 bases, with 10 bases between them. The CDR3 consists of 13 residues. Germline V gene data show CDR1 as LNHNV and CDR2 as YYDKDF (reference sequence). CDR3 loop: CATRRGYTDTQYF. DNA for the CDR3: TGTGCCACCAGGCGGGGATATACAGATACGCAGTATTTT.

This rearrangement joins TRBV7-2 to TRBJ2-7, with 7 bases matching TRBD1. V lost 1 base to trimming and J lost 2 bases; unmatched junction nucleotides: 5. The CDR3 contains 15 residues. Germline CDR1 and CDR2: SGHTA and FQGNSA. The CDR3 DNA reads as TGTGCCAGCAGCTTAGGGGGGACAGCCGCCTACGAGCAGTACTTC. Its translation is CASSLGGTAAYEQYF.

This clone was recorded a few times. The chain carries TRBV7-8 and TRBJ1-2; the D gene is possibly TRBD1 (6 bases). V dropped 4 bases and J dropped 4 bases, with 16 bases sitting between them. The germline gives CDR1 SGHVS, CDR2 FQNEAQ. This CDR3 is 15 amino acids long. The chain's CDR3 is CASSSGGAMTYGYTF. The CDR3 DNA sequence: TGTGCCAGCAGCTCGGGGGGGGCGATGACCTATGGCTACACCTTC.

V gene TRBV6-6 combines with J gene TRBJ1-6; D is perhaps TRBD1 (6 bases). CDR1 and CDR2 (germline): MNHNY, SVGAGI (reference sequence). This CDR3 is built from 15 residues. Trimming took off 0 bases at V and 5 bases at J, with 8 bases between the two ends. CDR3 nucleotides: TGTGCCAGCAGTTACTCACAGGGAAATAATTCACCCCTCCACTTT. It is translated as CASSYSQGNNSPLHF.

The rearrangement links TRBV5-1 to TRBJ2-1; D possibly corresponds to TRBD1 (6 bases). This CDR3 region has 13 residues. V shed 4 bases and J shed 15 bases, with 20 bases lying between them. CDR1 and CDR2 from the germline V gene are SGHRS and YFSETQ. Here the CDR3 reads CASSSTDRDILFF. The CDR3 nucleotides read TGCGCCAGCAGCAGCACTGACCGGGACATTCTGTTCTTC.

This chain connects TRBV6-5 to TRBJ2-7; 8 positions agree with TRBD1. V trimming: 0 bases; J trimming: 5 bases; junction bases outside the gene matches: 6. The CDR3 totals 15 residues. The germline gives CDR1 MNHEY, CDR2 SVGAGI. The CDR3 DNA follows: TGTGCCAGCAGTTACTCGGCAGGGGGCGGGAACGAGCAGTACTTC. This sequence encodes CASSYSAGGGNEQYF.

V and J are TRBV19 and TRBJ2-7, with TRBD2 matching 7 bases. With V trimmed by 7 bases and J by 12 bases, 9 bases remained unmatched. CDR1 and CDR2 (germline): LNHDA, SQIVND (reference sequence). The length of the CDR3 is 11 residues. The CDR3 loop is CASTSGEWAYF. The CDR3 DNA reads TGTGCCAGTACGAGCGGGGAGTGGGCGTACTTC.

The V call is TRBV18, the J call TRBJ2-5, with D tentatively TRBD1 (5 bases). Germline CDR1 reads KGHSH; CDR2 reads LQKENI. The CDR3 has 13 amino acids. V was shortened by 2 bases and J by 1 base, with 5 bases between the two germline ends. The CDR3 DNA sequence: TGTGCCAGCTCACCAGGGGCCCAAGAGACCCAGTACTTC. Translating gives CASSPGAQETQYF.

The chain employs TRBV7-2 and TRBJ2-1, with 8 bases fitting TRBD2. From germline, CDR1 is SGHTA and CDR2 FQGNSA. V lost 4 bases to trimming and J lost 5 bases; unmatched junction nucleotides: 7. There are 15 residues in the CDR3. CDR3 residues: CASSSQLAGNNEQFF. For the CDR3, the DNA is TGTGCCAGCAGCTCCCAGCTAGCGGGTAACAATGAGCAGTTCTTC.

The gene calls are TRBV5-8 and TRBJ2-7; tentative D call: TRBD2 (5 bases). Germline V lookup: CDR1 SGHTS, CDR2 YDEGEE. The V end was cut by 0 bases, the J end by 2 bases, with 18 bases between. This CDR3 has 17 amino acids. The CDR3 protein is CASSLASGMVATYEQYF. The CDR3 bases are TGTGCCAGCAGCTTGGCCTCGGGTATGGTAGCGACCTACGAGCAGTACTTC.

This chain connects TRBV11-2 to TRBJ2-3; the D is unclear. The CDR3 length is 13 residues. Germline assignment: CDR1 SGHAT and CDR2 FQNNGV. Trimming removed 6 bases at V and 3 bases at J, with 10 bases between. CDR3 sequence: CASREIKTDTQYF. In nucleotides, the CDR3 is TGTGCCAGCAGGGAGATAAAGACAGATACGCAGTATTTT.

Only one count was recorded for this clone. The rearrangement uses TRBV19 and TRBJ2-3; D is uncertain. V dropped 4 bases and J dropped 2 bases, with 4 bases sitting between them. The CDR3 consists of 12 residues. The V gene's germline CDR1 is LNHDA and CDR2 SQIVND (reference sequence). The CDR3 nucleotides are TGTGCCAGTAGTAAGCCCACAGATACGCAGTATTTT. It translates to CASSKPTDTQYF.

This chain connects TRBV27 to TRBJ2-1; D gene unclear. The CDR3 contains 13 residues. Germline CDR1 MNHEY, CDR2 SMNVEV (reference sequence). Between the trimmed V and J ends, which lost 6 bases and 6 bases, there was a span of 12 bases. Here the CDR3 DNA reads TGTGCCAGCAGCCTGATAAACGGCAATGAGCAGTTCTTC. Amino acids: CASSLINGNEQFF.

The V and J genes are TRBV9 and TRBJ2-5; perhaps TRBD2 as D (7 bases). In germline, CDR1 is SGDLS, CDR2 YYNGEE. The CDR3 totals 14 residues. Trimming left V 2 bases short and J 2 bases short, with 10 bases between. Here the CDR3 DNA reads TGTGCCAGCAGCGTTGGGGGGGCACAAGAGACCCAGTACTTC. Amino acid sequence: CASSVGGAQETQYF.

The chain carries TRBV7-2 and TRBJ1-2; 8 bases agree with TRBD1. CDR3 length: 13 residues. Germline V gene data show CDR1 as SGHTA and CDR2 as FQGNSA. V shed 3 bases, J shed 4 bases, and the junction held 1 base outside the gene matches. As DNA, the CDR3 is TGTGCCAGCAGCTTCGGGACAGGCTATGGCTACACCTTC. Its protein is CASSFGTGYGYTF.

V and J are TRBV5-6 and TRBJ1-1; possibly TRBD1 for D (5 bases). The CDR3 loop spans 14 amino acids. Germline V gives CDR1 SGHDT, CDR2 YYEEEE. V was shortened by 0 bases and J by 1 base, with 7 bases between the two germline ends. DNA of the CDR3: TGTGCCAGCAGCTTGGACAGGTCGAACACTGAAGCTTTCTTT. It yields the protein CASSLDRSNTEAFF.

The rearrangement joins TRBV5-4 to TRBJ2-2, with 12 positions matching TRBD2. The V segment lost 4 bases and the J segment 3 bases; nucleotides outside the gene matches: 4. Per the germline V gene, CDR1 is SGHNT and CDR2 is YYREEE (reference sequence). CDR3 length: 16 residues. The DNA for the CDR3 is TGTGCCAGCAGCCCCGGGACTAGCGGGCACACCGGGGAGCTGTTTTTT. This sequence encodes CASSPGTSGHTGELFF.